This TCR beta chain came from a study of blood T cell repertoires in COVID-19. Study-level background: Samples came from the United States, Italy and Spain, spanning acute and convalescent COVID-19. Sample material is recorded as cDNA or gDNA derived from T cells, B-cell-depleted T cells, or PBMCs.

As handled by the study authors: Estimates of nucleated cell counts were drawn from the amplification of reference gene primers. Sequencing was performed with immunoSEQ multiplex PCR; in TCRdb, only in-frame clones are kept and a portion is missing. That table gives V, J and clone size, and the DNA gave D and trimming. The sample includes 90,000 to 100,000 clones, roughly 85% of them seen just once. Trimming took 6 bases from V and 6 from J; bases not matched to a gene: 8. The CDR3 loop spans 15 amino acids. Per germline, CDR1 MNHNY and CDR2 SVGAGI (reference sequence). This sequence originates from a man aged 70 or older with acute or convalescent COVID-19. Input material: peripheral blood. This chain connects TRBV6-6 to TRBJ1-5; 10 bases align to TRBD1. In DNA, the CDR3 is TGTGCCAGCAGCCGGGACAGGGGAAGTGTTCAGCCCCAGCATTTT. This sequence encodes CASSRDRGSVQPQHF.